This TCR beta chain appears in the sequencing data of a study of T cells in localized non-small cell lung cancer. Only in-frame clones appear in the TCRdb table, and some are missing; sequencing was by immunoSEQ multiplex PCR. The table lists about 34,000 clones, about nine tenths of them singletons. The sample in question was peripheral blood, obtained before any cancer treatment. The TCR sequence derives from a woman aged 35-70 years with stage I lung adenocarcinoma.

CDR3 residues: CASSLSSYEQYF. The CDR3 DNA is TGTGCCAGCAGCCTTTCTAGCTACGAGCAGTACTTC. The chain couples TRBV13 to TRBJ2-7; D ambiguous. This CDR3 comprises 12 residues. Trimming took 5 bases from V and 3 from J, leaving 8 bases between them. Germline V gives CDR1 PRHDT, CDR2 FYEKMQ (reference sequence).